The clone carrying this TCR beta chain was observed a handful of times. Its antigen is currently unknown. V shed 3 bases, J shed 3 bases, and the junction held 11 bases outside the gene matches. The CDR3 contains 17 residues. The germline V gene has CDR1 SGHRS and CDR2 YFSETQ. Unique molecular identifiers were built into the TCRbeta library. TCRdb passed the PCR reads through MiXCR, listing each CDR3 protein once. The data contain some 440,000 distinct CDR3 sequences, about 17% of them seen just once; the ten biggest clones take up over 25%. These data originate in a study of T-cell reconstitution after alpha-beta-depleted transplantation in children. Study outcomes and limitations: T-cell counts and diversity at one year following transplant were attributed mainly to newly produced T cells. The study traced high day-60 TCRbeta diversity in some patients to surviving recipient T cells and thymic progenitors. Reported findings indicate that, about two months after transplant, alpha-beta T cells came from several hundred expanded clones, which were derived from non-depleted graft cells.

The sequence was collected from a boy less than two years old who had a stem cell transplant for Wiskott-Aldrich syndrome, so the T cells may come from the graft donor. The sequenced sample was PBMCs, mostly from graft donor cells, obtained 360 days after TCRalphabeta/CD19-depleted stem cell transplant. The chain combines TRBV5-1 with TRBJ2-1; 8 positions agree with TRBD1. CDR3 in amino acids: CASSSFPRDRRYNEQFF. The DNA of the CDR3 is TGCGCCAGCAGCTCCTTCCCCCGGGACAGGCGCTACAATGAGCAGTTCTTC.